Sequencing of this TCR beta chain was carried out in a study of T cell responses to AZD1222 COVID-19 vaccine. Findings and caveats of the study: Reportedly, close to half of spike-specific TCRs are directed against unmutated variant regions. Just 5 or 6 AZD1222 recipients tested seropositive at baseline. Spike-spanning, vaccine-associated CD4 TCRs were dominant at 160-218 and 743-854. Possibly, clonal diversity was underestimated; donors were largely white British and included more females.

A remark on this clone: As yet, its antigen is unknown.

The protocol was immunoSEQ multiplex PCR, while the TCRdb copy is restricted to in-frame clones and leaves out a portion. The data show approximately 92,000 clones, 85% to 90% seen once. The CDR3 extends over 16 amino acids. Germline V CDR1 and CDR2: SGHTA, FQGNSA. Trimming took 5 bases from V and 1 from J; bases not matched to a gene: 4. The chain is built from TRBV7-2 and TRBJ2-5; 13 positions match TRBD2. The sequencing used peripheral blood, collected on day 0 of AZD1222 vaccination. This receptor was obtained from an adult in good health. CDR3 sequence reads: CASSQGLAGPQETQYF. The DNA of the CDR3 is TGTGCCAGCAGCCAGGGACTAGCGGGACCCCAAGAGACCCAGTACTTC. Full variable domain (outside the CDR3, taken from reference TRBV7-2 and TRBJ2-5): GAGVSQSPSNKVTEKGKDVELRCDPISGHTALYWYRQSLGQGLEFLIYFQGNSAPDKSGLPSDRFSAERTGGSVSTLTIQRTQQEDSAVYLCASSQGLAGPQETQYFGPGTRLLVL.